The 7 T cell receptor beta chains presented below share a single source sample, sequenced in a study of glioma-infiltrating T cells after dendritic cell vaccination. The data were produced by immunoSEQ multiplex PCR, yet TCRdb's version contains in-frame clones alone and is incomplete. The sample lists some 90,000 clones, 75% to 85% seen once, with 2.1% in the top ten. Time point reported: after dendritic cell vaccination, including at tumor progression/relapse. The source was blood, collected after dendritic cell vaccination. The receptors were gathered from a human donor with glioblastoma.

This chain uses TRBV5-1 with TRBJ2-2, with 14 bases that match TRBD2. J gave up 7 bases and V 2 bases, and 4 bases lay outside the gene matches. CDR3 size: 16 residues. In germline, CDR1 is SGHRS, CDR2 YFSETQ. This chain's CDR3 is CASSFGTSGGGGELFF. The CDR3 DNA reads TGCGCCAGCAGCTTCGGGACTAGCGGGGGAGGCGGGGAGCTGTTTTTT.

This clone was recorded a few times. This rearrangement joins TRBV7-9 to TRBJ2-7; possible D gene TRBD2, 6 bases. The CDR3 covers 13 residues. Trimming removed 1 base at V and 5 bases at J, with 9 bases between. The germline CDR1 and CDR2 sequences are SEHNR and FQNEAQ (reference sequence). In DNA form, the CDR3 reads TGTGCCAGCAGCTTAGGGGGGGTCCACGAGCAGTACTTC. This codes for CASSLGGVHEQYF. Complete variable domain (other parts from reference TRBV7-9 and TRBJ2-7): DTGVSQNPRHKITKRGQNVTFRCDPISEHNRLYWYRQTLGQGPEFLTYFQNEAQLEKSRLLSDRFSAERPKGSFSTLEIQRTEQGDSAMYLCASSLGGVHEQYFGPGTRLTVT.

In DNA, the CDR3 is TGTGCCAGCTCACCACCGAGACCAGGGACTATGAACACCGGGGAGCTGTTTTTT. This sequence encodes CASSPPRPGTMNTGELFF. V is TRBV18 and J is TRBJ2-2, with 7 positions matching TRBD2. V shed 0 bases and J 1 base; nucleotides not matched to a gene: 8. The CDR3 has 18 residues. Per the germline V gene, CDR1 is KGHSH and CDR2 is LQKENI.

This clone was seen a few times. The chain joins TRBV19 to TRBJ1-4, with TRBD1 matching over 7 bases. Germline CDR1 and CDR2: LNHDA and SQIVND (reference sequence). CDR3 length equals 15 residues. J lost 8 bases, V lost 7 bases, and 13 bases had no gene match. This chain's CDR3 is CASTPPTGTGEKLFF. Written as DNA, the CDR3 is TGTGCCAGTACCCCCCCGACAGGGACGGGGGAAAAACTGTTTTTT.

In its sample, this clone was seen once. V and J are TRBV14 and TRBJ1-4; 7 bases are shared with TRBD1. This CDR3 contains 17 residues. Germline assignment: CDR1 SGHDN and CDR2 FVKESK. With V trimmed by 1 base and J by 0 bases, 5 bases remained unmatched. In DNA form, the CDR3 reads TGTGCCAGCAGCCAAGCAGGGGGAGGTACAACTAATGAAAAACTGTTTTTT. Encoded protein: CASSQAGGGTTNEKLFF.

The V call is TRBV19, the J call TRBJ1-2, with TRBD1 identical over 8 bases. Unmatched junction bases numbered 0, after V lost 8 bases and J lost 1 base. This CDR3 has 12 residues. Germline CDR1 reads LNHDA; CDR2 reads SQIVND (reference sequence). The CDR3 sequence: CASDRGNYGYTF. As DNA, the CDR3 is TGTGCCAGTGACAGGGGTAACTATGGCTACACCTTC.

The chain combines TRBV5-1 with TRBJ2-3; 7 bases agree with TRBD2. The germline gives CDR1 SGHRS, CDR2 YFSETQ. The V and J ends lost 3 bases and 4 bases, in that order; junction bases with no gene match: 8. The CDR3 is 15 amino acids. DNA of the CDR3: TGCGCCAGCAGCTACTCCGGGACTACGGCAGATACGCAGTATTTT. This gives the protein CASSYSGTTADTQYF.